This TCR beta chain was recorded in a study of blood T cell repertoires in COVID-19. Background on the study: The samples span acute and convalescent COVID-19 from the United States, Italy and Spain. In each case, the material was cDNA or gDNA derived from T cells, B-cell-depleted T cells, or PBMCs.

Authors' analysis steps: Estimates of nucleated cell counts were drawn from the amplification of reference gene primers. Generated by immunoSEQ multiplex PCR, the TCRdb table keeps only in-frame clones and is missing some. The V and J calls and the clone size are those of that table, but D and trimming were determined from the DNA. The table has around 150,000 clones, around 90% seen once. This CDR3 region has 11 residues. Germline CDR1 KGHDR, CDR2 SFDVKD. Trimming pared 6 bases from V and 6 bases from J, leaving 8 bases between. Sample: peripheral blood. The source of this sequence is a man aged 55 to 70 with acute or convalescent COVID-19. The chain couples TRBV24-1 to TRBJ2-7; the D gene is possibly TRBD1 (5 bases). CDR3 protein: CATSSGIEQYF. For the CDR3, the DNA is TGTGCCACCAGTTCAGGGATCGAGCAGTACTTC.